A single sample gave rise to the 29 T cell receptor beta chains below, sequenced in a study of early T cells in non-severe SARS-CoV-2 infection. One entry per CDR3 protein results from TCRdb running MiXCR on the 5' RACE reads. The sample includes 80,000 to 95,000 distinct CDR3 sequences, approximately 15% of them seen just once. Sequencing input: whole blood. The receptors stem from an adult who was a healthcare worker with PCR-confirmed SARS-CoV-2 infection or an uninfected control (not recorded which).

The DNA of the CDR3 is TGTGCCAGCAGCTTAGTGCGACAGCCCCGCGGCTACGAGCAGTACTTC. Translating gives CASSLVRQPRGYEQYF. The chain uses TRBV11-2 and TRBJ2-7; possibly TRBD1 for D (5 bases). The CDR3 length is 16 residues. From germline, CDR1 is SGHAT and CDR2 FQNNGV. V gave up 1 base and J gave up 3 bases, with 16 bases separating them.

This clonotype was detected ten times or more. This chain connects TRBV6-6 to TRBJ1-1; the D gene is possibly TRBD1 (5 bases). The CDR3 loop spans 13 amino acids. Per the germline V gene, CDR1 is MNHNY and CDR2 is SVGAGI (reference sequence). V was cut by 5 bases and J by 4 bases, with 11 bases left in between. For the CDR3, the DNA is TGTGCCAGCAGTGGGGGGGTAGCCACTGAAGCTTTCTTT. Translation gives CASSGGVATEAFF.

V and J are TRBV9 and TRBJ2-1, with D possibly matching TRBD2 (5 bases). From germline, CDR1 is SGDLS and CDR2 YYNGEE. Between the trimmed V and J ends, which lost 0 bases and 3 bases, there was a span of 10 bases. CDR3 length: 15 amino acids. The CDR3 region is CASSVAAAIYNEQFF. CDR3 sequence (DNA): TGTGCCAGCAGCGTAGCAGCGGCGATCTACAATGAGCAGTTCTTC.

The chain has TRBV28 and TRBJ1-4; possible D gene TRBD1, 6 bases. Per the germline V gene, CDR1 is MDHEN and CDR2 is SYDVKM. Trimming removed 6 bases at V and 8 bases at J, with 16 bases between. This CDR3 is 14 amino acids long. CDR3 bases: TGTGCCAGCAGAGTCCAGGGGCCTGGGGAAAAACTGTTTTTT. It specifies CASRVQGPGEKLFF.

This clonotype is a singleton in its sample. This chain's CDR3 is CASSFGAGGLNEQFF. The CDR3 DNA sequence: TGTGCCAGCAGTTTCGGAGCGGGGGGGCTCAATGAGCAGTTCTTC. The rearrangement joins TRBV12-3 or TRBV12-4 to TRBJ2-1; TRBD2 aligns across 10 bases. V was pared by 3 bases and J by 6 bases, with 5 bases of the junction left unmatched. The CDR3 has 15 residues.

This clonotype was seen a handful of times. The chain employs TRBV12-3 or TRBV12-4 and TRBJ1-3; TRBD1 might be the D (6 bases). This CDR3 region has 16 residues. Trimming removed 5 bases from V and 0 bases from J, with 14 bases in between. CDR3 in amino acids: CASSRRTDPSGNTIYF. In nucleotides, the CDR3 is TGTGCCAGCAGTCGCCGGACAGATCCCTCTGGAAACACCATATATTTT.

The CDR3 here is CASSYGWQNTEAFF. Written as DNA, the CDR3 is TGTGCCAGCAGTTACGGTTGGCAGAACACTGAAGCTTTCTTT. V is TRBV6-5 and J is TRBJ1-1; D remains ambiguous. Germline CDR1 MNHEY, CDR2 SVGAGI. This CDR3 is built from 14 residues. V was pared by 2 bases and J by 1 base, with 8 bases between.

A few counts support this clonotype. J is TRBJ1-5 and V is TRBV18, with D possibly TRBD1 on 5 matching bases. This CDR3 has 14 amino acids. Trimming removed 0 bases from V and 7 bases from J, with 10 bases in between. Germline assignment: CDR1 KGHSH and CDR2 LQKENI. CDR3 residues: CASSPPGGTQPQHF. The CDR3 nucleotides are TGTGCCAGCTCACCACCGGGGGGGACCCAGCCCCAGCATTTT.

This clonotype was seen ten or more times. The chain carries TRBV10-3 and TRBJ2-4; 11 nucleotides align to TRBD2. The CDR3 has 15 residues. From germline, CDR1 is ENHRY and CDR2 SYGVKD. The V gene end was trimmed by 0 bases and the J gene end by 8 bases; junction bases not matched to a gene: 3. The CDR3 protein is CAISESTSGVDIQYF. In nucleotides, the CDR3 is TGTGCCATCAGTGAGTCGACTAGCGGGGTAGACATTCAGTACTTC.

This clonotype has a handful of counts. The chain couples TRBV10-1 to TRBJ2-4; D unclear. The CDR3 totals 12 residues. Germline lookup yields CDR1 WNHNN and CDR2 SYGVQD (reference sequence). Trimming removed 5 bases at V and 6 bases at J, with 8 bases between. CDR3 DNA sequence: TGCGCCAGCAGTAAAGACGGAAACATTCAGTACTTC. It encodes CASSKDGNIQYF.

This clonotype has a count of ten or more. This rearrangement joins TRBV5-5 to TRBJ1-2; possibly TRBD1 for D (6 bases). V lost 1 base, J lost 8 bases, and 12 bases lay in between. The germline CDR1 and CDR2 sequences are SGHKS and YYEKEE (reference sequence). This CDR3 is built from 13 residues. The CDR3 region has the DNA TGTGCCAGCAGCTTGAACAGGGAGTACGGCTACACCTTC. This gives the protein CASSLNREYGYTF.

This clonotype has at least ten counts. The V and J genes are TRBV9 and TRBJ2-2, with 10 bases that match TRBD2. With V trimmed by 0 bases and J by 5 bases, 1 base remained unmatched. CDR3 length: 15 residues. The germline CDR1 and CDR2 sequences are SGDLS and YYNGEE. In nucleotides, the CDR3 is TGTGCCAGCAGCGTAGCACTAGCGGGGACCGGGGAGCTGTTTTTT. Protein product: CASSVALAGTGELFF.

This clonotype has more than one count but fewer than ten. The gene calls are TRBV19 and TRBJ1-6, with 7 bases identical to TRBD1. The CDR3 has 14 residues. Germline lookup yields CDR1 LNHDA and CDR2 SQIVND (reference sequence). With V trimmed by 3 bases and J by 6 bases, 2 bases remained unmatched. The CDR3 sequence: CASSMDRFNSPLHF. The DNA of the CDR3 is TGTGCCAGTAGTATGGACAGGTTTAATTCACCCCTCCACTTT.

This clonotype turned up a few times. The V gene is TRBV6-2 or TRBV6-3, the J gene TRBJ1-1, with D tentatively TRBD1 (6 bases). V gave up 2 bases and J gave up 5 bases, with 12 bases separating them. Looked up from germline, CDR1 is MNHEY and CDR2 is SVGEGT. The CDR3 consists of 14 residues. For the CDR3, the DNA is TGTGCCAGCAGTTACGAGGGGGGAGGAACTGAAGCTTTCTTT. The encoded protein is CASSYEGGGTEAFF.

This clonotype was observed a handful of times. The V and J genes are TRBV28 and TRBJ2-2; TRBD1 might be the D (7 bases). This CDR3 is built from 12 residues. Germline lookup yields CDR1 MDHEN and CDR2 SYDVKM. With 10 bases removed from V and 4 bases from J, the gap between germline ends came to 10 bases. CDR3 bases: TGTGCCACAGGGGGAGGCACCGGGGAGCTGTTTTTT. Translation: CATGGGTGELFF.

The rearrangement joins TRBV4-2 to TRBJ1-4; D not certain. CDR1 and CDR2 (germline): LGHNA, YNFKEQ. This CDR3 is built from 16 residues. V shed 5 bases and J shed 0 bases, with 13 bases lying between them. CDR3 loop: CASSSRGRPTNEKLFF. CDR3 coding DNA: TGTGCCAGCAGCTCCCGTGGTAGACCAACTAATGAAAAACTGTTTTTT.

The chain links TRBV3-1 to TRBJ2-7; D tentatively reads TRBD1 or TRBD2 (5 bases each). The CDR3 consists of 14 residues. V lost 2 bases to trimming and J lost 2 bases, with 10 bases between them. Germline V gives CDR1 LGHDT, CDR2 YNNKEL (reference sequence). The CDR3 DNA sequence: TGTGCCAGCAGCCAACGGGACGGCCCCTACGAGCAGTACTTC. It specifies CASSQRDGPYEQYF.

The chain employs TRBV20-1 and TRBJ2-2; D not certain. The CDR3 is 13 amino acids. Germline assignment: CDR1 DFQATT and CDR2 SNEGSKA (reference sequence). The ends were cut back, 0 bases at V and 5 bases at J, with 7 bases in the middle. The CDR3 DNA reads as TGCAGTGCTAGAGATCCTGTTACCGGGGAGCTGTTTTTT. This encodes CSARDPVTGELFF.

This clonotype has a count of ten or more. V and J are TRBV7-2 and TRBJ1-5, with a weak D call TRBD1 (5 bases). Germline V gene sequence: CDR1 SGHTA, CDR2 FQGNSA. The CDR3 length is 16 residues. Trimming took off 1 base at V and 7 bases at J, with 17 bases between the two ends. The CDR3 region has the DNA TGTGCCAGCAGCTTAGACGCAGGTCCGAGGGGACAGCCCCAGCATTTT. Its protein product is CASSLDAGPRGQPQHF.

This clonotype has a handful of counts. The V and J genes are TRBV28 and TRBJ2-3, with D possibly matching TRBD1 (6 bases). Germline V gene data show CDR1 as MDHEN and CDR2 as SYDVKM. The CDR3 is 15 amino acids. V dropped 2 bases and J dropped 0 bases, with 9 bases sitting between them. The CDR3 is CASSLQGPSTDTQYF. CDR3 DNA sequence: TGTGCCAGCAGTTTACAGGGGCCAAGCACAGATACGCAGTATTTT.

This clonotype has just a few counts. The rearrangement joins TRBV20-1 to TRBJ2-7; a weak D match, TRBD1 (6 bases). The V end was cut by 4 bases, the J end by 2 bases, with 12 bases between. Germline V lookup: CDR1 DFQATT, CDR2 SNEGSKA (reference sequence). The CDR3 is made up of 13 amino acids. The CDR3 reads CSAIVGATYEQYF. The CDR3, as DNA: TGCAGTGCTATCGTGGGGGCCACCTACGAGCAGTACTTC.

This chain joins TRBV20-1 and TRBJ2-2; D possibly uses TRBD1 or TRBD2 (5 bases each). CDR1 DFQATT and CDR2 SNEGSKA come from the germline V gene (reference sequence). The ends were cut back, 0 bases at V and 1 base at J, with 12 bases in the middle. The CDR3 sequence is 16 residues long. This chain's CDR3 is CSARDPRGRNTGELFF. In DNA, the CDR3 is TGCAGTGCTAGAGATCCAAGGGGACGGAACACCGGGGAGCTGTTTTTT.

This clonotype was detected ten times or more. The chain employs TRBV20-1 and TRBJ2-2; D tentatively fits TRBD1 or TRBD2 (5 bases each). Germline V gene data show CDR1 as DFQATT and CDR2 as SNEGSKA (reference sequence). V lost 4 bases and J lost 1, with 10 bases in between. The CDR3 has 14 amino acids. The CDR3 nucleotides read TGCAGTGCTAAGGGACCGATGAACACCGGGGAGCTGTTTTTT. It specifies CSAKGPMNTGELFF.

This clonotype was observed a few times. This rearrangement joins TRBV25-1 to TRBJ2-7; D gene ambiguous. The CDR3 consists of 12 residues. The ends were cut back, 3 bases at V and 1 base at J, with 4 bases in the middle. The germline CDR1 and CDR2 sequences are MGHDK and SYGVNS. The chain's CDR3 is CASSEGSYEQYF. The CDR3 nucleotides are TGTGCCAGCAGTGAGGGTTCCTACGAGCAGTACTTC.

The chain links TRBV29-1 to TRBJ2-7; 9 bases line up with TRBD1. The length of the CDR3 is 14 residues. After removal of 5 bases from V and 1 base from J, the junction contained 6 bases not matched to a gene. Per the germline V gene, CDR1 is SQVTM and CDR2 is ANQGSEA. The CDR3 sequence: CSVPKTGGSYEQYF. The DNA of the CDR3 is TGCAGCGTTCCAAAGACAGGGGGGTCCTACGAGCAGTACTTC.

The gene calls are TRBV28 and TRBJ2-7; D is undetermined. CDR1 and CDR2 from the germline V gene are MDHEN and SYDVKM. Trimming pared 5 bases from V and 4 bases from J, leaving 6 bases between. This CDR3 has 11 amino acids. The CDR3 here is CASSQHYEQYF. The CDR3 DNA follows: TGTGCCAGCAGTCAACATTACGAGCAGTACTTC.

In this sample, this clonotype turned up a few times. The V and J genes are TRBV20-1 and TRBJ1-2; TRBD1 might be the D (6 bases). CDR1 is DFQATT, CDR2 SNEGSKA, per germline (reference sequence). Trimming left V 4 bases short and J 5 bases short, with 8 bases between. The CDR3 loop spans 11 amino acids. DNA for the CDR3: TGCAGTGCTACCGGACAGTATGGCTACACCTTC. Translating it yields CSATGQYGYTF.

This clonotype was found a few times. The chain joins TRBV10-3 to TRBJ2-7, with TRBD1 as a possible D gene (5 bases). Germline CDR1 and CDR2: ENHRY and SYGVKD. This CDR3 contains 11 residues. V was pared by 10 bases and J by 6 bases, with 13 bases between. The CDR3 coding sequence is TGTGCCACCCAGGGTCTAAGCGAGCAGTACTTC. This translates into CATQGLSEQYF.

The chain recombines TRBV5-4 with TRBJ2-2, with 8 nucleotides matching TRBD1. In germline, CDR1 is SGHNT, CDR2 YYREEE (reference sequence). Trimming took 7 bases from V and 7 from J; bases not matched to a gene: 9. The CDR3 runs 14 residues. In DNA, the CDR3 is TGTGCCAGCGCCGCGGACAGGGACCACGGGGAGCTGTTTTTT. Protein sequence: CASAADRDHGELFF.